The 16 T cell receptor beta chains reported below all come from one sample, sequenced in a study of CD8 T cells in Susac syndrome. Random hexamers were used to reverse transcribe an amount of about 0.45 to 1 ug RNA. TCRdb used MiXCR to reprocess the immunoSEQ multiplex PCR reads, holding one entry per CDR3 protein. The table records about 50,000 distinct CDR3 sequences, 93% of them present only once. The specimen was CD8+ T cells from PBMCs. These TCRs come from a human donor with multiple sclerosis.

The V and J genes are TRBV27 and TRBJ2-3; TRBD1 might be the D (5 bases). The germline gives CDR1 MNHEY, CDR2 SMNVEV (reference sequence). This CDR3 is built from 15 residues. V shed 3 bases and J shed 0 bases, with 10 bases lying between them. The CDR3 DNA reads TGTGCCAGCAGTTTCGGCAGGGTCAGCACAGATACGCAGTATTTT. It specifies CASSFGRVSTDTQYF.

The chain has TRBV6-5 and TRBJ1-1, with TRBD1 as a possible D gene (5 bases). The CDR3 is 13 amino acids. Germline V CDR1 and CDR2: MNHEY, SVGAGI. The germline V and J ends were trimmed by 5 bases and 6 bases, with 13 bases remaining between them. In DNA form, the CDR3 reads TGTGCCAGCAGTCCGACAGTACAGGCTGAAGCTTTCTTT. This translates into CASSPTVQAEAFF.

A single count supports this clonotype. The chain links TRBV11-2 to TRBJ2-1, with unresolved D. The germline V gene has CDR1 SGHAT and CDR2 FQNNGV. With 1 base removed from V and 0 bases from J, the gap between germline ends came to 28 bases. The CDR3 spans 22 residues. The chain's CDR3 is CASSLGSPRHPLPKSSYNEQFF. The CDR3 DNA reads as TGTGCCAGCAGCTTAGGCAGTCCCAGACACCCCCTTCCCAAGAGCTCCTACAATGAGCAGTTCTTC.

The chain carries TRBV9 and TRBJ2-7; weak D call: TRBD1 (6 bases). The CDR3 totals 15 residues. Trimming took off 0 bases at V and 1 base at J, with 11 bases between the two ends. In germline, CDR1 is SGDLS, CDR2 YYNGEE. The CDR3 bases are TGTGCCAGCAGCGTAGGACAGGCAATTTCCTACGAGCAGTACTTC. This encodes CASSVGQAISYEQYF.

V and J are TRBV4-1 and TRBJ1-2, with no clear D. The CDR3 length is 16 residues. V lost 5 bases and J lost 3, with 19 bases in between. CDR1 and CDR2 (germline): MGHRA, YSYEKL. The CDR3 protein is CASSSPGATGDYGYTF. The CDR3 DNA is TGCGCCAGCAGCTCCCCCGGCGCAACCGGAGACTATGGCTACACCTTC.

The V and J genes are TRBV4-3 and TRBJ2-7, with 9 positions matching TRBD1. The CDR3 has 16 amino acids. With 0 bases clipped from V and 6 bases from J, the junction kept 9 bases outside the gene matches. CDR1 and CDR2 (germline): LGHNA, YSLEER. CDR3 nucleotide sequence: TGCGCCAGCAGCCAAGATCGGATCGGGACAGGGTCCGAGCAGTACTTC. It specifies CASSQDRIGTGSEQYF.

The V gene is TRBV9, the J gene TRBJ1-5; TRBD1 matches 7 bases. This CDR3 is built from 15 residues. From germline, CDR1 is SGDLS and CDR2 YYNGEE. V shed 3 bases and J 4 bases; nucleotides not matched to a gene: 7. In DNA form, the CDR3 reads TGTGCCAGCAGCGCCCACAGGGGCCAGAATCAGCCCCAGCATTTT. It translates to CASSAHRGQNQPQHF.

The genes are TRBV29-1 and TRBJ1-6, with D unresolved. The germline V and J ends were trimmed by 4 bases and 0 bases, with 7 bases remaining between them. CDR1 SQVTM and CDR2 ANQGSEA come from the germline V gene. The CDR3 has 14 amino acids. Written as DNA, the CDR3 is TGCAGCGTTGTTCGGAGCTCCTATAATTCACCCCTCCACTTT. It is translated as CSVVRSSYNSPLHF.

CDR3 region: CASSLGTGTGGLNTEAFF. The DNA for the CDR3 is TGTGCCAGCAGCTTAGGGACAGGGACGGGGGGACTGAACACTGAAGCTTTCTTT. The chain has TRBV11-2 and TRBJ1-1, with 8 bases aligning to TRBD1. The CDR3 contains 18 residues. Unmatched junction bases numbered 10, after V lost 1 base and J lost 0 bases. Germline V CDR1 and CDR2: SGHAT, FQNNGV.

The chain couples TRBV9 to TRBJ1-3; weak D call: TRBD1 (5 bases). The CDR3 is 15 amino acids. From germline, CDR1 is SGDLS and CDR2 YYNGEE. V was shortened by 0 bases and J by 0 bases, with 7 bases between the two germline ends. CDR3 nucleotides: TGTGCCAGCAGCGTAGGACAGAACTCTGGAAACACCATATATTTT. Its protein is CASSVGQNSGNTIYF.

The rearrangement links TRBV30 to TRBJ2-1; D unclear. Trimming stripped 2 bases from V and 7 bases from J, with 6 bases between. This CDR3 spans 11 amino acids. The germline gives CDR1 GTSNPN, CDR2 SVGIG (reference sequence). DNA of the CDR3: TGTGCCTGGAGTCCGGCAAATGAGCAGTTCTTC. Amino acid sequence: CAWSPANEQFF.

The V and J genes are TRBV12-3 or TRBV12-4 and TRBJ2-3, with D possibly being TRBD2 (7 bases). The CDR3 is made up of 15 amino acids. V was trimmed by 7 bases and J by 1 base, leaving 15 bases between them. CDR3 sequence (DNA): TGTGCCAGCACTGTACTAGGGGGGGGCACAGATACGCAGTATTTT. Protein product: CASTVLGGGTDTQYF.

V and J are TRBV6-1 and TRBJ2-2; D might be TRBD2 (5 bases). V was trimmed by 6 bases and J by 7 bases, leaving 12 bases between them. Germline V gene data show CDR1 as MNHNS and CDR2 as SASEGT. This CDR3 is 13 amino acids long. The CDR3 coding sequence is TGTGCCAGCAGGGAGATTGGGAGCGGGGAGCTGTTTTTT. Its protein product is CASREIGSGELFF.

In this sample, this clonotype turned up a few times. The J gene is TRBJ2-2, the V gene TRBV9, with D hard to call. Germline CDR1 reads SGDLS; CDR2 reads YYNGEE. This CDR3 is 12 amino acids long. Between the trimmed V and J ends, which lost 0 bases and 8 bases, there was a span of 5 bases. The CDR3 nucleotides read TGTGCCAGCAGCGTAGAAGGTGGGGAGCTGTTTTTT. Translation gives CASSVEGGELFF.

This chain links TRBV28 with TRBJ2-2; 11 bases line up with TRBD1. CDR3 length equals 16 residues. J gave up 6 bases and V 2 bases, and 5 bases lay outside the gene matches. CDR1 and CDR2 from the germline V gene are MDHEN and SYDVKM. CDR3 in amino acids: CASSLPPGQGAGELFF. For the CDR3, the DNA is TGTGCCAGCAGTTTACCCCCGGGACAGGGGGCCGGGGAGCTGTTTTTT.

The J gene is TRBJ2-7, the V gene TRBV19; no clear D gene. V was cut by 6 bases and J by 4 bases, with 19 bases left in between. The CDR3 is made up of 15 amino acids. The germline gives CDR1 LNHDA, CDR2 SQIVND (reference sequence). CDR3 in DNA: TGTGCCAGTAGCGTCCTCGGTTCGGTGACATACGAGCAGTACTTC. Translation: CASSVLGSVTYEQYF.